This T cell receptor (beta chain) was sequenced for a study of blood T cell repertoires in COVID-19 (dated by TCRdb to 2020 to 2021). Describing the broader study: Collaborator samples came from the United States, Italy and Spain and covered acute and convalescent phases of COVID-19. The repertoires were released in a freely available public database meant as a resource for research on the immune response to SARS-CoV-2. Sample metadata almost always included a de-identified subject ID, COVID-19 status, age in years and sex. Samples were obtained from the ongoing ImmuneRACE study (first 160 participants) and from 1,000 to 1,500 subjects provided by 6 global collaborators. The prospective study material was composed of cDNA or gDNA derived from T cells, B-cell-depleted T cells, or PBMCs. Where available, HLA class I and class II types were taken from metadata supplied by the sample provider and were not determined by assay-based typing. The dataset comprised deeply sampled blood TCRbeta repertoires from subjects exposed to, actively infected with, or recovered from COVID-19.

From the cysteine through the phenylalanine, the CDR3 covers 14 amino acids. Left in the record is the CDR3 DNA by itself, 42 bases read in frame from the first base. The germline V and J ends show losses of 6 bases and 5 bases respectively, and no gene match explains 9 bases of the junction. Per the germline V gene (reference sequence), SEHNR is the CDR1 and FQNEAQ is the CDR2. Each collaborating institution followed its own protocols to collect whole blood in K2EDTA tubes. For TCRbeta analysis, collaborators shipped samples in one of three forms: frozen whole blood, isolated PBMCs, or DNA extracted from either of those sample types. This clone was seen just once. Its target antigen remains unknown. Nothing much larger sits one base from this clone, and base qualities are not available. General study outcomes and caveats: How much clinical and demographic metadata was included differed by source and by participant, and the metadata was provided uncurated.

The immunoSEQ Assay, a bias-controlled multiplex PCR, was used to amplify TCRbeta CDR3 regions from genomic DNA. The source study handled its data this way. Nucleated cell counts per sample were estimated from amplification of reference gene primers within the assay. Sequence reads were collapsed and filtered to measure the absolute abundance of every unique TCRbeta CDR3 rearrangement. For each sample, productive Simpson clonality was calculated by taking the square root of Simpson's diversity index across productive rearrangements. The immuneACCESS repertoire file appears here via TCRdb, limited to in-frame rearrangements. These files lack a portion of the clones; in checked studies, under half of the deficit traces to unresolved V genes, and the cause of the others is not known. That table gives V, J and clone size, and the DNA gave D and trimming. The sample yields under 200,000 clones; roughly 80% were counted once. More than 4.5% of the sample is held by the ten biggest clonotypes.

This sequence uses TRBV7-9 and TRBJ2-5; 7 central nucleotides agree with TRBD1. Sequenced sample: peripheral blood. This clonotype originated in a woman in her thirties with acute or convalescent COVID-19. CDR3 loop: CASRNRGSGETQYF. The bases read TGTGCCAGCAGGAACAGGGGCTCGGGTGAGACCCAGTACTTC.